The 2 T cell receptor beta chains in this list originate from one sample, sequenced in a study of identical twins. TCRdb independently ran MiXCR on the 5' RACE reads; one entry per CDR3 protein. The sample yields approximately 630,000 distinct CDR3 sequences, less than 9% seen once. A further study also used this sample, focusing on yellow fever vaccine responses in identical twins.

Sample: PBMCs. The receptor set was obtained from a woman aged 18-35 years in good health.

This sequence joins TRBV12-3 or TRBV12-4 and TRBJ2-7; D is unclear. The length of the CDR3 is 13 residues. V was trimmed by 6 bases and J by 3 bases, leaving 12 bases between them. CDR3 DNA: TGTGCCAGCAGCTCTGGACGGAACTACGAGCAGTACTTC. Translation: CASSSGRNYEQYF.

The CDR3 coding sequence is TGTGCCACCAGCAGAGATTACGCTAGCGACTACGAGCAGTACGTC. Protein sequence: CATSRDYASDYEQYV. The rearrangement joins TRBV15 to TRBJ2-7; maybe TRBD2 (6 bases). The CDR3 has 15 residues. Between the trimmed V and J ends, which lost 0 bases and 3 bases, there was a span of 12 bases. Per germline, CDR1 LNHNV and CDR2 YYDKDF (reference sequence).